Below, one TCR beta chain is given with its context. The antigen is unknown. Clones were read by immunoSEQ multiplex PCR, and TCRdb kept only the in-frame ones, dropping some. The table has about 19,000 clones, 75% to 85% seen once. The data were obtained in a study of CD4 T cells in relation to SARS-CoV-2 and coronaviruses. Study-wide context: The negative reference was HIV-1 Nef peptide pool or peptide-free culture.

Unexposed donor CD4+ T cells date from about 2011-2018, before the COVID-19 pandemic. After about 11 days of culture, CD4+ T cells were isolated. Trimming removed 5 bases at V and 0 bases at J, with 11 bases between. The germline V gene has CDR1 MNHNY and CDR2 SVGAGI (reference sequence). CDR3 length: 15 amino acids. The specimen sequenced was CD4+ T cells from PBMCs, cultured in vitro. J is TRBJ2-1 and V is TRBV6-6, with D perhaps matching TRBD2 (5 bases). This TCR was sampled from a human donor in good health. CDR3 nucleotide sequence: TGTGCCAGCAGTCACGGGATAAGCTCCTACAATGAGCAGTTCTTC. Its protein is CASSHGISSYNEQFF.